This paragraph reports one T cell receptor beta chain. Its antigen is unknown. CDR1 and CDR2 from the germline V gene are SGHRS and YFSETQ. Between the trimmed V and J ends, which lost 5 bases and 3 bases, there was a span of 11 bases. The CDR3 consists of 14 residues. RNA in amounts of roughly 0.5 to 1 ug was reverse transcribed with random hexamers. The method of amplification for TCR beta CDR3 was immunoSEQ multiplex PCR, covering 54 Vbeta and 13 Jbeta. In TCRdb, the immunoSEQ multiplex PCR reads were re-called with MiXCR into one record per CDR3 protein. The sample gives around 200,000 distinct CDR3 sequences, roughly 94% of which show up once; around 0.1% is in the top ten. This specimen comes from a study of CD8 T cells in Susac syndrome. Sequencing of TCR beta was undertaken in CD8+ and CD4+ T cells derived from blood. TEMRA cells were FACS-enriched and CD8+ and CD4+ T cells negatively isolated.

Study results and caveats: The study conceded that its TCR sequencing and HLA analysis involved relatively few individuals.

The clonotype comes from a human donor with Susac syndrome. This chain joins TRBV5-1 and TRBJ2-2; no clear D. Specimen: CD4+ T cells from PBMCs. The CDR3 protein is CASRPILDTGELFF. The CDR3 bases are TGCGCCAGCAGGCCGATTCTAGACACCGGGGAGCTGTTTTTT.